Here is one T cell receptor (beta chain) with its context. What it binds is not known. Sequenced by immunoSEQ multiplex PCR; TCRdb stores in-frame clones only, minus some. The sample includes about 1,900,000 clones, about 95% of them seen just once. CD45RO-negative cells were positively selected for CCR7, leaving out terminally differentiated effector memory CD45RA+ cells. Each donor was a Caucasian adult residing in Nashville, Tennessee. This record comes from a study of shared clonotypes between healthy human individuals. Overall study context: A couple of women and a few men aged 18 to 49 made up the donors.

This CDR3 comprises 17 residues. Germline V lookup: CDR1 SGHDN, CDR2 FVKESK. Deletions cut 1 base from V and 7 bases from J, with 20 bases between. Study conclusions and caveats: Unshared clonotypes carried lower generation probabilities than those common to all four donors. Sorted-subset sequencing, rarefaction showed, was incomplete despite large depth.

Source material: naive CD8+ T cells sorted from blood. The origin of this receptor is a young man in good health. The chain recombines TRBV14 with TRBJ2-4, with D perhaps assigned TRBD1 or TRBD2 (5 bases each). Here the CDR3 reads CASSQGAAGDLRNIQYF. For the CDR3, the DNA is TGTGCCAGCAGCCAAGGGGCCGCCGGGGACCTCAGGAACATTCAGTACTTC.